The clone carrying this T cell receptor beta chain has a single count. The target antigen is unknown. These donors were members of the roughly 120-subject validation cohort, a group separate from the approximately 670-subject first cohort. This entry is derived from a study of cytomegalovirus exposure and HLA in healthy donors. Overall study results and limits: Testing in vitro showed a few CMV-associated chains specific for CMV antigens. The classifier, whose performance was assessed in both the original and validation cohorts, reportedly diagnosed cytomegalovirus status with high specificity and sensitivity.

Profiled with immunoSEQ multiplex PCR; TCRdb holds only in-frame clones, not every one. The table has about 63,000 clones, around 93% seen once. The sample was PBMCs. This receptor was obtained from a woman under 30 in good health and CMV-seropositive.

CDR3 in DNA: TGTGCCACCACAGGGCAATCTTTGGGCAATCAGCCCCAGCATTTT. It specifies CATTGQSLGNQPQHF. V usage is TRBV19 and J usage is TRBJ1-5; perhaps TRBD1 as D (6 bases). The germline V and J ends were trimmed by 10 bases and 2 bases, with 18 bases remaining between them. The CDR3 runs 15 residues. Germline V gives CDR1 LNHDA, CDR2 SQIVND (reference sequence).